This TCR beta chain appears in the sequencing data of a study of PD-1 blockade in mismatch repair-deficient tumors. At the level of the study: Patients had eleven to twelve mismatch repair-deficient cancer types, all previously treated and progressing.

CDR1 is SGHVS, CDR2 FQNEAQ, per germline. This CDR3 region has 14 residues. V dropped 4 bases and J dropped 2 bases, with 12 bases sitting between them. Of note for this clone: The antigen is not known.

Clones were sequenced by immunoSEQ multiplex PCR, and TCRdb holds only the in-frame ones, with some missing. The table shows 80,000 to 100,000 clones, with approximately 84% occurring only once. Whole-study findings and limits: After pembrolizumab, tumor-resident clones rose rapidly, then generally contracted before radiologic responses.

Mismatch repair deficiency was confirmed in all patients, by PCR or immunohistochemistry. The TCR-sequenced patients were a few responders to pembrolizumab. The clonotype was recovered from an adult with mismatch repair-deficient cancer. The source was peripheral blood, collected 12 weeks after starting pembrolizumab. The rearrangement links TRBV7-8 to TRBJ2-7; possibly TRBD1 for D (6 bases). Here the CDR3 reads CASSSPGQPYEQYF. The CDR3 bases are TGTGCCAGCAGCTCGCCCGGACAGCCCTACGAGCAGTACTTC.